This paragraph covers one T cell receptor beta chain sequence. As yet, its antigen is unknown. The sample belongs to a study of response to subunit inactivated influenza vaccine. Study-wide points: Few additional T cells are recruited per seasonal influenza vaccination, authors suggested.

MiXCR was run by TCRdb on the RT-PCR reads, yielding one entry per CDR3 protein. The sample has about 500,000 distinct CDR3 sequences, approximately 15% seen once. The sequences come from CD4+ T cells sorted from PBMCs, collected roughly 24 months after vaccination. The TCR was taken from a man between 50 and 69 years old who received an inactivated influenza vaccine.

CDR3 amino acids: CSAAQGISNQPQHF. The CDR3 nucleotides are TGCAGTGCTGCCCAGGGGATTAGCAATCAGCCCCAGCATTTT. V is TRBV20-1 and J is TRBJ1-5; perhaps TRBD1 as D (6 bases). CDR3 length equals 14 residues. V was clipped by 5 bases and J by 0 bases, with 11 bases between them. The germline CDR1 and CDR2 sequences are DFQATT and SNEGSKA (reference sequence).